The rows below give T cell receptor beta chains drawn from one sample of a study of cytomegalovirus exposure and HLA in healthy donors. The repertoire was sequenced with immunoSEQ multiplex PCR; TCRdb's copy has only in-frame clones and lacks some. The sample totals some 200,000 clones; its top ten clones hold about 0.81%. Sequenced sample: PBMCs. These receptors all come from a woman aged 18-29 years in good health and CMV-seropositive. CDR3s include the opening cysteine and the closing phenylalanine or tryptophan. Fields, in order: CDR3 protein, CDR3 DNA, V gene, D gene, J gene. The D gene is left open where the match is weak.

CASSILGQGVNGYTF	TGTGCCAGTAGTATCTTGGGACAGGGGGTCAATGGCTACACCTTC	TRBV19	TRBD1	TRBJ1-2
CASSSAAGKPYEQYF	TGCGCCAGCAGCTCGGCGGCAGGGAAACCCTACGAGCAGTACTTC	TRBV5-1	-	TRBJ2-7
CASSPGGTDTQYF	TGTGCCAGTAGTCCCGGGGGAACAGATACGCAGTATTTT	TRBV19	-	TRBJ2-3
CASSLARGGAEETQYF	TGTGCCAGCAGCTTGGCCCGCGGCGGGGCCGAGGAGACCCAGTACTTC	TRBV5-4	-	TRBJ2-5
CASTIWGGLRTEAFF	TGTGCCAGCACCATCTGGGGGGGGTTGAGGACTGAAGCTTTCTTT	TRBV28	-	TRBJ1-1
CASSYPTGTNEQYF	TGTGCCAGCAGCTATCCGACAGGGACAAACGAGCAGTACTTC	TRBV11-3	TRBD1	TRBJ2-7
CASSIEGLAFLNEQFF	TGTGCCAGTAGTATAGAGGGACTAGCGTTCCTCAATGAGCAGTTCTTC	TRBV19	TRBD2	TRBJ2-1
CASSLGDRGRDEQYF	TGCGCCAGCAGCTTGGGGGACAGGGGGCGGGACGAGCAGTACTTC	TRBV5-1	TRBD1	TRBJ2-7
CASSSRTGETGNTIYF	TGCGCCAGCAGCTCCAGGACAGGGGAGACTGGAAACACCATATATTTT	TRBV4-3	TRBD1	TRBJ1-3
CASSRTVPGLAGQETQYF	TGTGCCAGCAGTCGAACGGTGCCGGGACTAGCGGGTCAAGAGACCCAGTACTTC	TRBV7-8	TRBD2	TRBJ2-5
CASSKGSGQETQYF	TGCGCCAGCAGTAAGGGATCGGGGCAAGAGACCCAGTACTTC	TRBV4-1	-	TRBJ2-5
CASSPPLVQAYEQYF	TGTGCCAGCTCACCACCTTTGGTCCAGGCCTACGAGCAGTACTTC	TRBV18	-	TRBJ2-7
CAIRGVLDGYTF	TGTGCCATCAGGGGCGTGTTGGATGGCTACACCTTC	TRBV10-3	-	TRBJ1-2
CASSLARISPTGLGYTF	TGTGCCAGCAGCTTGGCCAGGATTTCGCCGACAGGGTTGGGCTACACCTTC	TRBV5-4	TRBD1	TRBJ1-2
CASSGGGSYNEQFF	TGTGCCAGCAGTGGGGGGGGATCCTACAATGAGCAGTTCTTC	TRBV6-4	TRBD2	TRBJ2-1
CASSLQTSSTGELFF	TGTGCCAGTAGTCTCCAGACTAGCTCCACCGGGGAGCTGTTTTTT	TRBV19	TRBD2	TRBJ2-2
CASGTSGNYNEQFF	TGTGCCAGCGGGACTAGCGGGAACTACAATGAGCAGTTCTTC	TRBV27	TRBD2	TRBJ2-1
CASSMEAGQGVNEQYF	TGTGCCAGTAGTATGGAAGCTGGGCAGGGGGTTAACGAGCAGTACTTC	TRBV19	TRBD1	TRBJ2-7
CASGTLAGAGETQYF	TGTGCCAGCGGGACACTAGCGGGAGCAGGGGAGACCCAGTACTTC	TRBV6-4	TRBD2	TRBJ2-5
CASSSSLESTDTQYF	TGTGCCAGCAGCTCCTCCCTAGAAAGCACAGATACGCAGTATTTT	TRBV5-4	-	TRBJ2-3
CSVEEGGWQNIQYF	TGCAGCGTTGAAGAAGGAGGGTGGCAAAACATTCAGTACTTC	TRBV29-1	-	TRBJ2-4
CAIIAGEEDTQYF	TGTGCCATCATAGCGGGGGAGGAGGATACGCAGTATTTT	TRBV11-2	TRBD2	TRBJ2-3
CASSRRDMNTEAFF	TGTGCCAGCAGTCGCAGGGACATGAACACTGAAGCTTTCTTT	TRBV6-5	-	TRBJ1-1
CASSLVWRVDRSDTQYF	TGTGCCAGCAGCTTAGTATGGAGGGTAGATAGGTCAGATACGCAGTATTTT	TRBV7-2	-	TRBJ2-3
CACRTGNYGYTF	TGTGCCTGTAGGACAGGGAACTATGGCTACACCTTC	TRBV6-5	TRBD1	TRBJ1-2
CASSSLEEQFF	TGTGCCAGCAGCTCTCTGGAGGAGCAGTTCTTC	TRBV6-6	-	TRBJ2-1
CASSLRTGDEAFF	TGTGCCAGCAGTCTAAGGACAGGGGACGAAGCTTTCTTT	TRBV28	TRBD1	TRBJ1-1
CASSQSQQGDEKLFF	TGTGCCAGCAGCCAATCTCAACAGGGAGATGAAAAACTGTTTTTT	TRBV4-2	-	TRBJ1-4
CASSPGTSGQQFF	TGTGCCAGCAGCCCGGGGACTAGCGGCCAGCAGTTCTTC	TRBV9	TRBD2	TRBJ2-1
CASSFRTGVGAGELFF	TGTGCCAGCAGTTTCCGGACAGGGGTTGGGGCCGGGGAGCTGTTTTTT	TRBV27	TRBD1	TRBJ2-2
CASNLDGGQETQYF	TGTGCCAGCAACCTTGACGGGGGGCAAGAGACCCAGTACTTC	TRBV6-6	TRBD2	TRBJ2-5
CASSRTSDLADTQYF	TGTGCCAGCAGTCGTACTAGCGACCTAGCAGATACGCAGTATTTT	TRBV7-2	TRBD2	TRBJ2-3
CASSSPSGGSTDTQYF	TGTGCCAGCAGTTCTCCTAGCGGGGGTAGCACAGATACGCAGTATTTT	TRBV5-4	TRBD2	TRBJ2-3
CASSRTDGEAFF	TGCGCCAGCAGCCGGACAGATGGGGAAGCTTTCTTT	TRBV4-1	-	TRBJ1-1
CASSFYLRLAANTGELFF	TGTGCCAGCAGCTTCTACCTACGACTAGCGGCGAACACCGGGGAGCTGTTTTTT	TRBV9	TRBD2	TRBJ2-2
CASSLEWQGRQPQHF	TGTGCCAGCAGTTTAGAGTGGCAGGGAAGGCAGCCCCAGCATTTT	TRBV27	-	TRBJ1-5
CASSEARQGTYGYTF	TGTGCCAGCAGTGAAGCACGACAGGGGACCTATGGCTACACCTTC	TRBV6-1	TRBD1	TRBJ1-2
CAIRSEGGYTF	TGTGCCATCAGGTCCGAGGGAGGCTACACCTTC	TRBV10-3	-	TRBJ1-2
CASSLPTGNGYTF	TGTGCCAGCAGCCTTCCGACAGGTAATGGCTACACCTTC	TRBV4-2	-	TRBJ1-2
CASSTILGQYGFGF	TGTGCCAGCAGCACTATCTTAGGACAGTATGGCTTTGGCTTC	TRBV7-3	-	TRBJ1-2
CASSPIDREETQYF	TGTGCCAGCTCACCCATAGACAGGGAAGAGACCCAGTACTTC	TRBV18	TRBD1	TRBJ2-5
CASSLTGYEQYF	TGTGCCAGCAGCTTAACAGGGTACGAGCAGTACTTC	TRBV7-2	-	TRBJ2-7
CASSQDGGRYTGELFF	TGCGCCAGCAGCCAAGACGGGGGGAGGTACACCGGGGAGCTGTTTTTT	TRBV4-3	TRBD2	TRBJ2-2
CASSIIWGGSYEQYF	TGTGCCAGTAGTATAATTTGGGGCGGATCCTACGAGCAGTACTTC	TRBV19	-	TRBJ2-7
CASTRRVAGQETQYF	TGTGCCAGCACCCGAAGGGTAGCGGGGCAAGAGACCCAGTACTTC	TRBV27	TRBD2	TRBJ2-5
CAREEAGELFF	TGTGCCAGGGAAGAGGCCGGGGAGCTGTTTTTT	TRBV9	-	TRBJ2-2
CASSDLQGASGYTF	TGTGCCAGCAGTGATCTTCAGGGGGCTAGTGGCTACACCTTC	TRBV6-1	TRBD1	TRBJ1-2
CASSGLEANYGYTF	TGTGCCAGCAGTGGGCTTGAAGCTAACTATGGCTACACCTTC	TRBV25-1	-	TRBJ1-2
CASSRTLAGGNNEQFF	TGTGCCAGCAGTCGGACGTTAGCGGGGGGGAACAATGAGCAGTTCTTC	TRBV27	TRBD2	TRBJ2-1
CASSTPGLASYEQYF	TGTGCCAGTAGCACCCCGGGACTAGCGTCGTACGAGCAGTACTTC	TRBV19	TRBD2	TRBJ2-7
CASSRDRTEAFF	TGTGCCAGCAGCCGGGACAGGACTGAAGCTTTCTTT	TRBV7-2	TRBD1	TRBJ1-1
CASSEGGQIYEQYF	TGCGCCAGCAGTGAGGGAGGACAGATCTACGAGCAGTACTTC	TRBV10-2	-	TRBJ2-7
CASSQKRGGEDEKLFF	TGCGCCAGCAGCCAAAAGAGGGGGGGCGAGGATGAAAAACTGTTTTTT	TRBV4-3	-	TRBJ1-4
CASSLAQRGETQYF	TGCGCCAGCAGCTTGGCCCAGAGGGGGGAGACCCAGTACTTC	TRBV5-1	-	TRBJ2-5
CASSQEAGSDEQFF	TGTGCCAGCAGCCAGGAAGCGGGATCAGATGAGCAGTTCTTC	TRBV9	TRBD2	TRBJ2-1
CASSSSDMIEKLFF	TGCGCCAGCAGCTCATCCGACATGATTGAAAAACTGTTTTTT	TRBV5-1	-	TRBJ1-4
CASSLEGGRAVTQYF	TGTGCCAGCAGCTTGGAGGGTGGGAGAGCGGTGACCCAGTACTTC	TRBV5-4	-	TRBJ2-5